The rows below give T cell receptor beta chains drawn from one sample of a study of T cell repertoires in cytomegalovirus infection. These TCRs' antigens remain unknown. One entry per CDR3 protein, called by TCRdb with MiXCR from the reads. The profile covers around 900,000 distinct CDR3 sequences, with about 33% appearing a single time and roughly 12% taken by the ten largest. The sequences come from cultured CD8+ T cells from PBMCs, collected from culture after CMV antigen stimulation. These receptors were obtained from a human donor in good health (CMV status not recorded). Some clones in this sample may be carry-over from other donors' samples. CDR3s include the opening cysteine and the closing phenylalanine or tryptophan. The order of the fields is D gene, V gene, J gene, clone size, CDR3 length, CDR3 DNA, CDR3 protein. The D gene is left open where the match is weak. Clone size is given for some rows only: seen once, a few or many times, or a class if the clone is expanded.

d_gene: TRBD2
v_gene: TRBV4-3
j_gene: TRBJ2-1
abundance: few
len: 16
CDR3nt: TGCGCCAGCAGCCAGGAAGGGACTAGCGGGGGTTATGAGCAGTTCTTC
CDR3aa: CASSQEGTSGGYEQFF

d_gene: TRBD1
v_gene: TRBV29-1
j_gene: TRBJ1-2
abundance: .
len: 13
CDR3nt: TGCAGCGTAGGCCGACAGGGCGGCTATGGCTACACCTTC
CDR3aa: CSVGRQGGYGYTF

d_gene: .
v_gene: TRBV7-2
j_gene: TRBJ2-3
abundance: .
len: 15
CDR3nt: TGTGCCAGCAGCTTAGTACTAGCCCCCACAGATACGCAGTATTTT
CDR3aa: CASSLVLAPTDTQYF

d_gene: .
v_gene: TRBV11-2
j_gene: TRBJ1-1
abundance: few
len: 14
CDR3nt: TGTGCCAGCAGTGAATTAGGGCAGGACACTGAAGCTTTCTTT
CDR3aa: CASSELGQDTEAFF

d_gene: .
v_gene: TRBV24-1
j_gene: TRBJ2-1
abundance: .
len: 14
CDR3nt: TGTGCCACCAGTGATTCCGGGGGCCACAATGAGCAGTTCTTC
CDR3aa: CATSDSGGHNEQFF

d_gene: .
v_gene: TRBV12-3/TRBV12-4
j_gene: TRBJ2-2
abundance: few
len: 16
CDR3nt: TGTGCCAGCAGTTTTACGGTACCCGCGAACACCGGGGAGCTGTTTTTT
CDR3aa: CASSFTVPANTGELFF

d_gene: .
v_gene: TRBV7-2
j_gene: TRBJ1-6
abundance: .
len: 17
CDR3nt: TGTGCCAGCAGCTTAGCGCTTACCCGACCAGATAATTCACCCCTCCACTTT
CDR3aa: CASSLALTRPDNSPLHF

d_gene: TRBD2
v_gene: TRBV12-3/TRBV12-4
j_gene: TRBJ2-4
abundance: many
len: 14
CDR3nt: TGTGCCAGCAGGCCGGGACTAGGTGAAGGCATTCAGTACTTC
CDR3aa: CASRPGLGEGIQYF

d_gene: .
v_gene: TRBV7-9
j_gene: TRBJ2-1
abundance: .
len: 14
CDR3nt: TGTGCCAGCAGCTCCCTAGACCCGGACGGTGAGCAGTTCTTC
CDR3aa: CASSSLDPDGEQFF

d_gene: .
v_gene: TRBV9
j_gene: TRBJ1-2
abundance: .
len: 19
CDR3nt: TGTGCCAGCAGCCCCGGTAATCGGCCACTACTTACATTGAACTATGGCTACACCTTC
CDR3aa: CASSPGNRPLLTLNYGYTF

d_gene: .
v_gene: TRBV27
j_gene: TRBJ1-5
abundance: once
len: 14
CDR3nt: TGTGCCAGCAGCCAACAGGGTCGGGGGCAGCCCCAGCATTTT
CDR3aa: CASSQQGRGQPQHF

d_gene: .
v_gene: TRBV7-9
j_gene: TRBJ1-4
abundance: .
len: 14
CDR3nt: TGTGCCAGCAGCACCGAGGCGGGGGGTGAAAAACTGTTTTTT
CDR3aa: CASSTEAGGEKLFF

d_gene: TRBD1
v_gene: TRBV7-9
j_gene: TRBJ1-2
abundance: few
len: 17
CDR3nt: TGTGCCAGCAGCTTACGGAATAGAGACAGGGTGGGCTATGGCTACACCTTC
CDR3aa: CASSLRNRDRVGYGYTF